This T cell receptor beta chain was sequenced for a study of control samples from healthy donors and cancer patients. V lost 6 bases, J lost 6 bases, and 17 bases lay in between. The CDR3 length is 14 residues. Germline lookup yields CDR1 KGHSH and CDR2 LQKENI. Using immunoSEQ multiplex PCR, the repertoire was profiled, and TCRdb retains in-frame clones only, with some absent. In the table there are roughly 92,000 clones, about 88% of which are singletons. This chain joins TRBV18 and TRBJ2-5; D not certain. What was sequenced was blood. The receptor was isolated from a woman between 50 and 59 years old in good health. The CDR3 protein is CASSAFDAQQTQYF. The CDR3 DNA reads TGTGCCAGCTCGGCCTTCGACGCTCAGCAGACCCAGTACTTC.